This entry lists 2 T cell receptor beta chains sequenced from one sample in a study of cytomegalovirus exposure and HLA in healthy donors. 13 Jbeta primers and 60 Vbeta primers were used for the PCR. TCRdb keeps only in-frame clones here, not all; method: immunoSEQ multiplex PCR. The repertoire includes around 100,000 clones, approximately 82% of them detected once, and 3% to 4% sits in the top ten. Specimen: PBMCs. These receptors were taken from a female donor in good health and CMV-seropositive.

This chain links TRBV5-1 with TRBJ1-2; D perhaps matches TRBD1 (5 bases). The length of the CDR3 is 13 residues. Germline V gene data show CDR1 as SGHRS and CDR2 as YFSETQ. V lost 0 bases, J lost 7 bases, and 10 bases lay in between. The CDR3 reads CASSLARVSGYTF. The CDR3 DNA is TGCGCCAGCAGCTTGGCCAGGGTCAGTGGCTACACCTTC.

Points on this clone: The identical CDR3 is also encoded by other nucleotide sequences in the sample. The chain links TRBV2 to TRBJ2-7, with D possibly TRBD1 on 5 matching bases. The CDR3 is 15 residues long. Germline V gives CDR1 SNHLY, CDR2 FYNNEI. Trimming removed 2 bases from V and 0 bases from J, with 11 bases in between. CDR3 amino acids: CASSERRQSSYEQYF. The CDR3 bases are TGTGCCAGCAGTGAACGTCGACAGAGCTCCTACGAGCAGTACTTC.